The 23 T cell receptor beta chains in this list originate from one sample, sequenced in a study of early T cells in non-severe SARS-CoV-2 infection. TCRdb itself ran the 5' RACE reads through MiXCR, one entry per CDR3 protein. This table holds 25,000 to 30,000 distinct CDR3 sequences, 5% found once. The source material was whole blood. The origin of the receptors is an adult who was a healthcare worker with PCR-confirmed SARS-CoV-2 infection or an uninfected control (not recorded which).

The table lists this clonotype with many counts. V is TRBV6-5 and J is TRBJ2-1; D possibly corresponds to TRBD1 (6 bases). The CDR3 is made up of 16 amino acids. V was shortened by 6 bases and J by 0 bases, with 15 bases between the two germline ends. Per the germline V gene, CDR1 is MNHEY and CDR2 is SVGAGI. The CDR3 nucleotides read TGTGCCAGCAGCCTCAGGGGCCAGAGCTCCTACAATGAGCAGTTCTTC. Amino acids: CASSLRGQSSYNEQFF.

J is TRBJ2-7 and V is TRBV12-3 or TRBV12-4; D is uncertain. Trimming pared 8 bases from V and 2 bases from J, leaving 10 bases between. The CDR3 is made up of 12 amino acids. The CDR3 is CASWTLPYEQYF. The CDR3 region has the DNA TGTGCCAGCTGGACCCTTCCCTACGAGCAGTACTTC.

To note about this clonotype: The CDR3 carries no conserved terminal phenylalanine or tryptophan, so it likely arises from a read error. The rearrangement links TRBV5-6 to TRBJ1-2; TRBD1 matches 8 bases. After removal of 4 bases from V and 9 bases from J, the junction contained 8 bases not matched to a gene. This CDR3 spans 13 amino acids. The germline CDR1 and CDR2 sequences are SGHDT and YYEEEE. CDR3 residues: CASSLDRVNSYTL. The DNA for the CDR3 is TGTGCCAGCAGCCTGGACAGGGTCAACAGCTACACCCTC.

This clonotype is medium-sized (0.01 to 0.1%). DNA of the CDR3: TGCAGTGCTAGAGATAGGGGTAGCGGGAGCTACGAGCAGTACTTC. It is translated as CSARDRGSGSYEQYF. The J gene is TRBJ2-7, the V gene TRBV20-1; 9 bases fit TRBD2. The CDR3 spans 15 residues. V dropped 0 bases and J dropped 3; count of bases not matched to a gene: 6. Germline V lookup: CDR1 DFQATT, CDR2 SNEGSKA (reference sequence).

This clonotype came up many times. V usage is TRBV20-1 and J usage is TRBJ2-7, with a possible D match to TRBD1 (5 bases). Trimming removed 0 bases from V and 4 bases from J, with 16 bases in between. This CDR3 is 15 amino acids long. Germline CDR1 reads DFQATT; CDR2 reads SNEGSKA (reference sequence). The CDR3 loop reads CSARDSGSIIYEQYF. CDR3 DNA sequence: TGCAGTGCTAGAGACTCAGGGTCCATAATTTACGAGCAGTACTTC.

This clonotype has a count of ten or more. V is TRBV7-2 and J is TRBJ2-3; 16 bases fit TRBD2. The trim removed 3 bases at V and 5 bases at J, leaving 8 bases unmatched. Germline-derived CDR1 and CDR2 are SGHTA and FQGNSA. The CDR3 runs 18 residues. The chain's CDR3 is CASSFRGTSGRAGDTQYF. As DNA, the CDR3 is TGTGCCAGCAGCTTCCGCGGGACTAGCGGGAGGGCCGGAGATACGCAGTATTTT. Together with reference TRBV7-2 and TRBJ2-3, the CDR3 gives the full variable domain: GAGVSQSPSNKVTEKGKDVELRCDPISGHTALYWYRQSLGQGLEFLIYFQGNSAPDKSGLPSDRFSAERTGGSVSTLTIQRTQQEDSAVYLCASSFRGTSGRAGDTQYFGPGTRLTVL.

This clonotype was recorded many times. The chain couples TRBV20-1 to TRBJ2-5, with D possibly TRBD1 on 5 matching bases. The CDR3 is 12 residues long. Germline CDR1 is DFQATT and CDR2 is SNEGSKA (reference sequence). V was trimmed by 5 bases and J by 2 bases, leaving 9 bases between them. The CDR3 DNA is TGCAGTGCTCGACAGTCTCAAGAGACCCAGTACTTC. It translates to CSARQSQETQYF.

This clonotype was seen at least ten times. This chain links TRBV4-3 with TRBJ2-2; 8 nucleotides line up with TRBD2. The CDR3 has 18 residues. The germline V gene has CDR1 LGHNA and CDR2 YSLEER. J gave up 6 bases and V 4 bases, and 16 bases lay outside the gene matches. The CDR3, as DNA: TGCGCCAGCAGCCCTAGATGGATGGGACTAGTTGGTTCCGGGGAGCTGTTTTTT. It encodes CASSPRWMGLVGSGELFF.

This clonotype was counted ten times or more. The J gene is TRBJ1-1, the V gene TRBV7-9; TRBD1 matches at 8 bases. This CDR3 region has 12 residues. Germline V gene lookup returns CDR1 SEHNR and CDR2 FQNEAQ (reference sequence). The V gene end was trimmed by 1 base and the J gene end by 11 bases; junction bases not matched to a gene: 3. CDR3 loop: CASSLGQGIAFF. CDR3 coding DNA: TGTGCCAGCAGCTTAGGACAGGGGATCGCTTTCTTT.

This clonotype was found many times. The V call is TRBV6-5, the J call TRBJ2-2; D perhaps matches TRBD1 (5 bases). The CDR3 covers 15 residues. The ends were cut back, 2 bases at V and 2 bases at J, with 9 bases in the middle. Germline-derived CDR1 and CDR2 are MNHEY and SVGAGI. The CDR3 protein is CASSYAGPNTGELFF. CDR3 nucleotides: TGTGCCAGCAGTTACGCAGGGCCCAACACCGGGGAGCTGTTTTTT.

This clonotype was detected many times. The chain uses TRBV29-1 and TRBJ2-2; no firm D call. This CDR3 is built from 13 residues. V was shortened by 3 bases and J by 1 base, with 6 bases between the two germline ends. From germline, CDR1 is SQVTM and CDR2 ANQGSEA. This CDR3 reads CSVDAGNTGELFF. As DNA, the CDR3 is TGCAGCGTTGACGCAGGGAACACCGGGGAGCTGTTTTTT.

This clonotype was observed many times. The J gene is TRBJ2-3, the V gene TRBV2, with D perhaps TRBD1 (5 bases). V lost 10 bases and J lost 2, with 13 bases in between. This CDR3 comprises 13 residues. Germline V gives CDR1 SNHLY, CDR2 FYNNEI. In DNA form, the CDR3 reads TGTGCCAAGAGAGGACACAACACAGATACGCAGTATTTT. This sequence encodes CAKRGHNTDTQYF. Drawing the rest from reference TRBV2 and TRBJ2-3, the complete variable domain is EPEVTQTPSHQVTQMGQEVILRCVPISNHLYFYWYRQILGQKVEFLVSFYNNEISEKSEIFDDQFSVERPDGSNFTLKIRSTKLEDSAMYFCAKRGHNTDTQYFGPGTRLTVL.

This clonotype was seen at least ten times. This sequence joins TRBV14 and TRBJ2-5, with unresolved D. The CDR3 has 15 residues. Trimming removed 0 bases at V and 4 bases at J, with 12 bases between. CDR1 and CDR2 (germline): SGHDN, FVKESK. CDR3 region: CASSQDHGRGETQYF. The DNA for the CDR3 is TGTGCCAGCAGCCAAGATCATGGGCGCGGAGAGACCCAGTACTTC.

This clonotype was seen many times. This CDR3 reads CASSTGDGYNSPLHF. CDR3 bases: TGTGCCAGCAGCACCGGGGACGGGTATAATTCACCCCTCCACTTT. The chain uses TRBV9 and TRBJ1-6, with TRBD1 as a possible D gene (5 bases). This CDR3 is built from 15 residues. V was cut by 4 bases and J by 4 bases, with 12 bases left in between. Germline V gene lookup returns CDR1 SGDLS and CDR2 YYNGEE.

In this sample, this clonotype turned up many times. The V call is TRBV4-1, the J call TRBJ2-1; 7 bases align to TRBD1. With 0 bases clipped from V and 6 bases from J, the junction kept 8 bases outside the gene matches. This CDR3 comprises 16 residues. CDR1 is MGHRA, CDR2 YSYEKL, per germline. CDR3 sequence (DNA): TGCGCCAGCAGCCAAGAAGGGGACAGACGATCCAATGAGCAGTTCTTC. This translates into CASSQEGDRRSNEQFF.

This clonotype appeared a few times. J is TRBJ2-3 and V is TRBV28, with D maybe TRBD2 (6 bases). The V gene's germline CDR1 is MDHEN and CDR2 SYDVKM. V dropped 2 bases and J dropped 2 bases, with 11 bases sitting between them. The CDR3 runs to 15 residues. The DNA of the CDR3 is TGTGCCAGCAGTTTACCCTTACTAGCCACAGATACGCAGTATTTT. Translating gives CASSLPLLATDTQYF.

The chain employs TRBV18 and TRBJ1-2, with D perhaps matching TRBD1 (6 bases). Between the trimmed V and J ends, which lost 4 bases and 2 bases, there was a span of 8 bases. CDR3 length: 13 amino acids. Looked up from germline, CDR1 is KGHSH and CDR2 is LQKENI. CDR3 nucleotides: TGTGCCAGCTCACTCGGACAGAACTATGGCTACACCTTC. Protein: CASSLGQNYGYTF.

This clonotype was detected ten times or more. The chain recombines TRBV7-9 with TRBJ2-7; 9 positions agree with TRBD1. With V trimmed by 4 bases and J by 1 base, 8 bases remained unmatched. CDR3 length: 16 amino acids. Germline values: CDR1 SEHNR, CDR2 FQNEAQ (reference sequence). The CDR3 nucleotides are TGTGCCAGCAGCTCATCTGGACAGGGGTATTCCTACGAGCAGTACTTC. It translates to CASSSSGQGYSYEQYF.

The rearrangement links TRBV5-1 to TRBJ2-1, with D tentatively TRBD1 or TRBD2 (5 bases each). V dropped 3 bases and J dropped 8 bases, with 15 bases sitting between them. The CDR3 is 14 residues long. Germline CDR1 reads SGHRS; CDR2 reads YFSETQ. This CDR3 is CASSSGTFVDEQFF. As DNA, the CDR3 is TGCGCCAGCAGCTCTGGGACGTTCGTGGATGAGCAGTTCTTC.

This clonotype was counted at least ten times. This chain connects TRBV27 to TRBJ2-5; TRBD2 matches 9 bases. Germline V gene lookup returns CDR1 MNHEY and CDR2 SMNVEV (reference sequence). V shed 7 bases and J 1 base; nucleotides not matched to a gene: 7. The CDR3 is 15 residues long. CDR3 sequence reads: CASKLAGLPQETQYF. CDR3 sequence (DNA): TGTGCCAGCAAGCTAGCGGGGCTACCCCAAGAGACCCAGTACTTC.

This clonotype was seen more than once but under ten times. V is TRBV20-1 and J is TRBJ1-5; D unclear. This CDR3 region has 12 residues. Germline V gene data show CDR1 as DFQATT and CDR2 as SNEGSKA (reference sequence). Trimming removed 4 bases from V and 3 bases from J, with 7 bases in between. The CDR3 region has the DNA TGCAGTGCTATCTGGGCCAATCAGCCCCAGCATTTT. The encoded protein is CSAIWANQPQHF.

This clonotype showed up many times. This chain links TRBV14 with TRBJ2-1, with 11 bases matching TRBD2. CDR1 is SGHDN, CDR2 FVKESK, per germline. J lost 4 bases, V lost 4 bases, and 0 bases had no gene match. The length of the CDR3 is 14 residues. The CDR3 DNA reads TGTGCCAGCAGCCTAGCGGGAGGGTACAATGAGCAGTTCTTC. Residues: CASSLAGGYNEQFF.

This clonotype has at least ten counts. This sequence joins TRBV7-9 and TRBJ2-1; D ambiguous. The CDR3 extends over 16 amino acids. In germline, CDR1 is SEHNR, CDR2 FQNEAQ (reference sequence). The ends were cut back, 3 bases at V and 1 base at J, with 13 bases in the middle. The CDR3 DNA sequence: TGTGCCAGCAGCTTCATAAGCAGGCCATCCTACAATGAGCAGTTCTTC. It is translated as CASSFISRPSYNEQFF.